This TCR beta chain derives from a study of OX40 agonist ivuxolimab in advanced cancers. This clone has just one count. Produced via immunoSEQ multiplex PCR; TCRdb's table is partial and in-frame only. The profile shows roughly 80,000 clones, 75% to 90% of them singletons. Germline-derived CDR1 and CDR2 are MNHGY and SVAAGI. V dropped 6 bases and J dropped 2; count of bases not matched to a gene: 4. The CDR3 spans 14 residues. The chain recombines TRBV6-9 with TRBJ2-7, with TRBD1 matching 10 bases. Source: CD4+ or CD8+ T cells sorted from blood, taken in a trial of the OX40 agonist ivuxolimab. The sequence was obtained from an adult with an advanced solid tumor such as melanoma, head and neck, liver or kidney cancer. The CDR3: CASRRGQGAYEQYV. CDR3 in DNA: TGTGCCAGCAGGAGAGGACAGGGGGCCTACGAGCAGTACGTC.